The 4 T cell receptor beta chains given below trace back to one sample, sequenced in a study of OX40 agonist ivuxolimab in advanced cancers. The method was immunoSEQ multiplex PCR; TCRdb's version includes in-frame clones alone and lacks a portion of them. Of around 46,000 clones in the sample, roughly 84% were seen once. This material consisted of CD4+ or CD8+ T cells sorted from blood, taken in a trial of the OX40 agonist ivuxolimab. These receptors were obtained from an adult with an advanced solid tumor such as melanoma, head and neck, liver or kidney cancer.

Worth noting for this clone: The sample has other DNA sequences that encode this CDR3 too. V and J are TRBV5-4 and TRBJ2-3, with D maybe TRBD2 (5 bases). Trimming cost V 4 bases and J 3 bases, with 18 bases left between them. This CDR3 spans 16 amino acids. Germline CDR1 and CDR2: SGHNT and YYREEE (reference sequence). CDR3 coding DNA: TGTGCCAGCAGCCCCGGGGATAATCCAATAACAGATACGCAGTATTTT. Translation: CASSPGDNPITDTQYF. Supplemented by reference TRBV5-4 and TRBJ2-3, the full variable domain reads ETGVTQSPTHLIKTRGQQVTLRCSSQSGHNTVSWYQQALGQGPQFIFQYYREEENGRGNFPPRFSGLQFPNYSSELNVNALELDDSALYLCASSPGDNPITDTQYFGPGTRLTVL.

CDR3 in amino acids: CASTIGEGTEQYF. In nucleotides, the CDR3 is TGTGCCAGCACCATCGGGGAGGGGACTGAGCAGTACTTC. The V and J genes are TRBV6-6 and TRBJ2-7, with 7 nucleotides matching TRBD2. Trimming took 7 bases from V and 7 from J; bases not matched to a gene: 10. From germline, CDR1 is MNHNY and CDR2 SVGAGI (reference sequence). This CDR3 spans 13 amino acids.

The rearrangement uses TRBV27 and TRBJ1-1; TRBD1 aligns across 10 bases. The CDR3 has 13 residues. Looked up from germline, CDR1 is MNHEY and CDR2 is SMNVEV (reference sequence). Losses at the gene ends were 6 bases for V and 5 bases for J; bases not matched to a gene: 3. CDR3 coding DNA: TGTGCCAGCAGGACAGGGGGCGGGACTGAAGCTTTCTTT. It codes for CASRTGGGTEAFF.

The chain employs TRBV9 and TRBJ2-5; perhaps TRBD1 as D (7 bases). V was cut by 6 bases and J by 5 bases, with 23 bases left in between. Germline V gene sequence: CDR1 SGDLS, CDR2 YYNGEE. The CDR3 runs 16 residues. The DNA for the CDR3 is TGTGCCAGCAACCCAGCCCAGGGGGGCCTAGGGGAGACCCAGTACTTC. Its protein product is CASNPAQGGLGETQYF.